The rows below give T cell receptor beta chains drawn from one sample of a study of glioma-infiltrating T cells after dendritic cell vaccination. Assay used: immunoSEQ multiplex PCR; TCRdb lists only in-frame clones, some missing. Among more than 85,000 clones listed, roughly 89% were seen once. The material was blood, obtained after dendritic cell vaccination. These receptors all stem from a human donor with glioblastoma. Each CDR3 is given with its conserved first and last residue. A D gene is named only where the DNA matches it firmly. Clone size, where shown, is once, few, many, or a class for clones that have expanded.

j_gene | v_gene | abundance | d_gene | CDR3nt | CDR3aa
TRBJ1-4 | TRBV7-2 | NA | NA | TGTGCCAGCAGCGCCACCGGGAGGGTTATATATGAAAAACTGTTTTTT | CASSATGRVIYEKLFF
TRBJ2-7 | TRBV6-1 | NA | NA | TGTGCCAGCAGGCCCGATTCCGGGGGGCTGTACGAGCAGTACTTC | CASRPDSGGLYEQYF
TRBJ2-6 | TRBV29-1 | NA | TRBD1 | TGCAGCGCTCGGACAGGGGACTCTGGGGCCAACGTCCTGACTTTC | CSARTGDSGANVLTF
TRBJ2-5 | TRBV11-2 | NA | TRBD1 | TGTGCCAGCAGCTTGACAGGGCAGGGTTCAGAGACCCAGTACTTC | CASSLTGQGSETQYF
TRBJ2-1 | TRBV19 | medium-sized | NA | TGTGCCAGTAGTATTCCATCCCAGGGCTGGGGTGAGCAGTTCTTC | CASSIPSQGWGEQFF
TRBJ2-7 | TRBV7-9 | NA | NA | TGTGCCAGCAGCTCCGATACACACTACGAGCAGTACTTC | CASSSDTHYEQYF
TRBJ2-1 | TRBV6-4 | NA | TRBD2 | TGTGCCAGCAGTGCCCCGGGACTAGCGGGGGTTAATGAGCAGTTCTTC | CASSAPGLAGVNEQFF
TRBJ2-7 | TRBV6-1 | once | TRBD1 | TGTGCCAGCAGTTGGGACAGGAGAACCTACGAGCAGTACTTC | CASSWDRRTYEQYF
TRBJ2-5 | TRBV6-1 | NA | TRBD2 | TGTGCCAGCAGCCGTAGCGGGGCTCGCCAAGAGACCCAGTACTTC | CASSRSGARQETQYF
TRBJ1-2 | TRBV9 | NA | TRBD1 | TGTGCCAGCAGCTCGGGGGGACAGGGCTTGGGCTACACCTTC | CASSSGGQGLGYTF
TRBJ2-2 | TRBV9 | NA | TRBD1 | TGTGCCAGCAGCCAGGGGGTTATAACCGGGGAGCTGTTTTTT | CASSQGVITGELFF
TRBJ2-6 | TRBV18 | once | NA | TGTGCCAGCTCACCCCTCGAGACAGGCCTCTCTGGGGCCAACGTCCTGACTTTC | CASSPLETGLSGANVLTF
TRBJ2-2 | TRBV6-1 | NA | TRBD1 | TGTGCCAGCAGTACGGACAGGGGAACCGGGGAGCTGTTTTTT | CASSTDRGTGELFF
TRBJ1-1 | TRBV19 | NA | TRBD1 | TGTGCCAGTAGTACGACAGGGACCGAAGCTTTCTTT | CASSTTGTEAFF
TRBJ1-5 | TRBV19 | NA | TRBD1 | TGTGCCAGTAGTACTGGGACAGGCAGCAATCAGCCCCAGCATTTT | CASSTGTGSNQPQHF
TRBJ2-5 | TRBV9 | NA | TRBD2 | TGTGCCAGCAGCGTAGCGGTAGCGGGAGGACGAGAGACCCAGTACTTC | CASSVAVAGGRETQYF
TRBJ2-5 | TRBV6-5 | NA | TRBD2 | TGTGCCAGCAGATTAGCGGGGGTACGGCAAGAGACCCAGTACTTC | CASRLAGVRQETQYF
TRBJ2-5 | TRBV5-6 | NA | NA | TGTGCCAGCAGCTTGGGTGCGGAGACCCAGTACTTC | CASSLGAETQYF
TRBJ2-2 | TRBV7-7 | NA | NA | TGTGCTAGCAGCTTAGCGCAGGGGAACACCGGGGAGCTGTTTTTT | CASSLAQGNTGELFF
TRBJ2-7 | TRBV10-3 | once | TRBD2 | TGTGCCATCAGCGCTAGCGGGAGGATCTACGAGCAGTACTTC | CAISASGRIYEQYF
TRBJ2-5 | TRBV30 | once | TRBD2 | TGTGCCTGGACACTAGCGGGGGAGTACCAAGAGACCCAGTACTTC | CAWTLAGEYQETQYF
TRBJ2-6 | TRBV7-9 | NA | NA | TGTGCCAGCAAGGGGACTGGGGCCAACGTCCTGACTTTC | CASKGTGANVLTF
TRBJ1-6 | TRBV6-1 | few | NA | TGTGCCAGCAGCCCCTCGGTAGCTTCACCCCTCCACTTT | CASSPSVASPLHF
TRBJ2-5 | TRBV7-7 | NA | TRBD2 | TGTGCTACTGCCTCACTAGCGGGGAGACAAGAGACCCAGTACTTC | CATASLAGRQETQYF
TRBJ1-2 | TRBV6-5 | NA | NA | TGTGCCAGCAGTTACACCGACAGCAACTATGGCTACACCTTC | CASSYTDSNYGYTF
TRBJ2-3 | TRBV13 | NA | NA | TGTGCCAGCAGCCTTCAGTCCGGCGCGGGCACAGATACGCAGTATTTT | CASSLQSGAGTDTQYF
TRBJ2-1 | TRBV11-2 | NA | NA | TGTGCCAGCAGCCCAAGCACCAATACAGGGAACAATGAGCAGTTCTTC | CASSPSTNTGNNEQFF
TRBJ2-3 | TRBV7-3 | NA | NA | TGTGCCAGCAGCTTAACTAGCCGGGACTGGGGGACAGATACGCAGTATTTT | CASSLTSRDWGTDTQYF
TRBJ1-1 | TRBV5-1 | NA | NA | TGCGCCAGCAGCTTGCAGGCCTTGAACACTGAAGCTTTCTTT | CASSLQALNTEAFF
TRBJ2-7 | TRBV5-1 | NA | TRBD1 | TGCGCCAGCAGCCTGGACAGGGATGGCGACGAGCAGTACTTC | CASSLDRDGDEQYF
TRBJ2-6 | TRBV9 | NA | NA | TGTGCCAGCAGCACTCACAGCTCTGGGGCCAACGTCCTGACTTTC | CASSTHSSGANVLTF
TRBJ2-3 | TRBV30 | NA | TRBD2 | TGTGCCTGCCCGGGACTAGCGAGCACAGATACGCAGTATTTT | CACPGLASTDTQYF
TRBJ2-3 | TRBV2 | NA | TRBD2 | TGTGCCAGCAGTGTTCTACTAGCGGGGGATACGCAGTATTTT | CASSVLLAGDTQYF
TRBJ2-5 | TRBV5-1 | NA | TRBD2 | TGCGCCAGCAGCTTGCGGGGACTAGCGGTCGGAGGGGAGACCCAGTACTTC | CASSLRGLAVGGETQYF
TRBJ2-5 | TRBV6-1 | NA | NA | TGTGCCAGCAGTAACAGGGCCCAAGAGACCCAGTACTTC | CASSNRAQETQYF
TRBJ1-3 | TRBV7-8 | NA | TRBD1 | TGTGCCAGCAGCCACAGGGGTTCTGGAAACACCATATATTTT | CASSHRGSGNTIYF
TRBJ2-2 | TRBV7-2 | NA | NA | TGTGCCAGCAGCCCCCGGAGTTACACCGGGGAGCTGTTTTTT | CASSPRSYTGELFF
TRBJ1-2 | TRBV6-5 | NA | TRBD1 | TGTGCCAGCAGGGGACAGGCATTTAACTATGGCTACACCTTC | CASRGQAFNYGYTF
TRBJ2-1 | TRBV27 | few | TRBD1 | TGTGCCAGCAGCGTGCGACAGGGTGAGCAGTTCTTC | CASSVRQGEQFF
TRBJ2-3 | TRBV1 | NA | NA | TGCACCAGCAGCCCCTCAAGCGGGGGGGGCACAGATACGCAGTATTTT | CTSSPSSGGGTDTQYF
TRBJ1-1 | TRBV4-1 | NA | NA | TGCGCCAGCAGCCAAGTTCCTCCGGTGTATGCTTTCTTT | CASSQVPPVYAFF
TRBJ2-6 | TRBV9 | NA | TRBD1 | TGTGCCAGCAGCGTAGTGGGGACAGCCTACTCTGGGGCCAACGTCCTGACTTTC | CASSVVGTAYSGANVLTF
TRBJ1-3 | TRBV25-1 | NA | NA | TGTGCCAGCTGGCAGGGAGGCACCATATATTTT | CASWQGGTIYF
TRBJ1-1 | TRBV11-3 | NA | NA | TGTGCCAGCAGCTTAGCCCCAGATCCACGATTGAACACTGAAGCTTTCTTT | CASSLAPDPRLNTEAFF
TRBJ1-5 | TRBV2 | NA | NA | TGTGCCAGCACCGAATTGGGAGGGGCCAATCAGCCCCAGCATTTT | CASTELGGANQPQHF
TRBJ2-7 | TRBV6-1 | NA | TRBD1 | TGTGCCAGCAGTCCGGACAGGGATCTCCTCGAGCAGTACTTC | CASSPDRDLLEQYF
TRBJ1-1 | TRBV11-3 | NA | NA | TGTGCCAGCACCCGTGAGAGCGCGGGGGACACTGAAGCTTTCTTT | CASTRESAGDTEAFF
TRBJ2-5 | TRBV6-1 | NA | NA | TGTGCCAGCAGTGAAGCTAAAGCGCGGAAGACCCAGTACTTC | CASSEAKARKTQYF
TRBJ2-3 | TRBV7-8 | few | NA | TGTGCCAGCAGCCAAACGGAGGGCACAGATACGCAGTATTTT | CASSQTEGTDTQYF
TRBJ2-1 | TRBV27 | few | TRBD2 | TGTGCCAGCGCAAGGGAGCGGGAGCCCATAAGGGACCAGTTCTTC | CASAREREPIRDQFF
TRBJ1-2 | TRBV9 | NA | NA | TGTGCCAGCAGCGTTAGAACGGGGGGGGCAATGGATGGCTACACCTTC | CASSVRTGGAMDGYTF
TRBJ2-7 | TRBV6-1 | NA | TRBD2 | TGTGCCAGCAGTGTCACTAGCGGGAGTTACGAGCAGTACTTC | CASSVTSGSYEQYF
TRBJ2-6 | TRBV5-1 | NA | NA | TGCGCCAGCAGCACAGGTCTCTCTGGGGCCAACGTCCTGACTTTC | CASSTGLSGANVLTF